Listed below are T cell receptor beta chains from one sample, sequenced in a study of CD8 T cells in Susac syndrome. One entry per CDR3 protein, called by TCRdb with MiXCR from the immunoSEQ multiplex PCR reads. Seen here are roughly 200,000 distinct CDR3 sequences, roughly 92% observed once, and the top ten hold 0.1%. The sequenced material came from CD4+ T cells from PBMCs. The receptors derive from a human donor in good health. Each CDR3 is given with its conserved first and last residue. D genes are given only for firm matches. Size is omitted from some rows. Given values are once, few, many or a class for expanded clones.

v_gene	d_gene	j_gene	abundance	len	CDR3nt	CDR3aa
TRBV2	NA	TRBJ2-7	NA	13	TGTGCCAGCAATCAGAGGGTATCCTACGAGCAGTACTTC	CASNQRVSYEQYF
TRBV5-1	TRBD2	TRBJ2-1	NA	15	TGCGCCAGCAGCTTGGTCGCGGGGGGGCCGGGTGAGCAGTTCTTC	CASSLVAGGPGEQFF
TRBV5-6	NA	TRBJ2-4	NA	15	TGTGCCAGCAGCCGGACAGAGTTAGCCAAAAACATTCAGTACTTC	CASSRTELAKNIQYF
TRBV24-1	TRBD1	TRBJ2-2	once	16	TGTGCCACCAGTGAGTACGGGACAGGGAACACCGGGGAGCTGTTTTTT	CATSEYGTGNTGELFF
TRBV4-1	NA	TRBJ2-2	NA	17	TGCGCCAGCAGCCAAGAATCAATAGAGGCTAACACCGGGGAGCTGTTTTTT	CASSQESIEANTGELFF
TRBV5-4	NA	TRBJ2-5	NA	14	TGTGCCAGCAGCTTGACCGCAGTCCAAGAGACCCAGTACTTC	CASSLTAVQETQYF
TRBV9	NA	TRBJ2-1	NA	16	TGTGCCAGCAGCACCGGCGATTTTCGGGGCCGCAATGAGCAGTTCTTC	CASSTGDFRGRNEQFF
TRBV4-3	NA	TRBJ2-2	NA	14	TGCGCCAGCAGCCAAGCTCCGAACACCGGGGAGCTGTTTTTT	CASSQAPNTGELFF
TRBV29-1	NA	TRBJ2-6	NA	16	TGCAGCGCTACGACAGATGTTGACTCTGGGGCCAACGTCCTGACTTTC	CSATTDVDSGANVLTF
TRBV20-1	NA	TRBJ2-2	NA	13	NA	CSASGPASGELFF
TRBV7-2	TRBD2	TRBJ2-5	NA	15	TGTGCCAGCAGCTCCCAGCGGGGGGGACGGGAGCCCCAGTACTTC	CASSSQRGGREPQYF
TRBV28	NA	TRBJ2-5	NA	13	TGTGCCAGCAGTTTGCCAGGAAGAGAGACCCAGTACTTC	CASSLPGRETQYF
TRBV29-1	TRBD2	TRBJ2-3	NA	15	TGCAGCGTTGTTAGAACTAGCGGGGGCGGGGGTACGCATTATTTT	CSVVRTSGGGGTHYF
TRBV3-1	TRBD1	TRBJ2-3	NA	15	TGTGCCAGCAGCCTCCGGGACAGGGGGCCAGATACGCAGTATTTT	CASSLRDRGPDTQYF
TRBV5-4	TRBD1	TRBJ1-6	NA	15	TGTGCCAGCAGCCCCATGGGAGGGGGCGGTTCACCCCTCCACTTT	CASSPMGGGGSPLHF
TRBV9	NA	TRBJ2-3	few	11	TGTGCCAGCAGCGTAGAGGATACGCAGTATTTT	CASSVEDTQYF
TRBV9	NA	TRBJ2-1	NA	15	TGTGCCAGCAGCGTAGATCAGAGCTCCTACAATGAGCAGTTCTTC	CASSVDQSSYNEQFF
TRBV28	NA	TRBJ1-1	NA	14	TGTGCCAGCAGTTTCCGGGAATGGCACACTGAAGCTTTCTTT	CASSFREWHTEAFF
TRBV27	NA	TRBJ2-4	NA	13	TGTGCCAGCAGGCGGGCAGGCCAAAACATTCAGTACTTC	CASRRAGQNIQYF
TRBV9	TRBD2	TRBJ2-1	NA	20	TGTGCCAGCAGCGTAGGCCCAGCGGGGGGCCTGAAAAGCTCCTACAATGAGCAGTTCTTC	CASSVGPAGGLKSSYNEQFF
TRBV15	TRBD1	TRBJ1-2	NA	16	TGTGCCACCAGCAGAGTGAAGACAGGGGGGAACTATGGCTACACCTTC	CATSRVKTGGNYGYTF
TRBV7-8	TRBD2	TRBJ2-3	NA	14	TGTGCCAGCAGCCCGGGACTAGAGTACGGTACGCAGTATTTT	CASSPGLEYGTQYF
TRBV6-6	NA	TRBJ2-1	NA	13	TGTGCCAGCAGTCCCATGACATACAATGAGCAGTTCTTC	CASSPMTYNEQFF
TRBV5-6	TRBD2	TRBJ2-5	NA	15	TGTGCCAGCAGCCCCGGGGGGGCAGGGTCAGAGACCCAGTACTTC	CASSPGGAGSETQYF
TRBV12-3/TRBV12-4	NA	TRBJ2-6	NA	17	TGTGCCAGCAGTTTAGAGACGGGAAGATCTGGGGCCAACGTCCTGACTTTC	CASSLETGRSGANVLTF
TRBV5-1	NA	TRBJ2-1	once	15	TGCGCCAGCAGCTTAAACAGGGCACCGAACAATGAGCAGTTCTTC	CASSLNRAPNNEQFF
TRBV29-1	NA	TRBJ2-1	NA	14	TGCAGCGTTGACGGTTCAGGGTCGAGGAATGAGCAGTTCTTC	CSVDGSGSRNEQFF
TRBV6-5	NA	TRBJ1-3	NA	15	TGTGCCAGCAGTTACGGTGCCGGCTCTGGAAACACCATATATTTT	CASSYGAGSGNTIYF
TRBV30	NA	TRBJ2-5	once	12	TGTGCCTGGAGTGGCTCCCCCTCGACCCAGTACTTC	CAWSGSPSTQYF